This T cell receptor (beta chain) was found in a study of blood T cell repertoires in COVID-19. Those enrolled, adults aged roughly 18 to 90 years, came from 25 or so US areas. From germline, CDR1 is SGHVS and CDR2 FNYEAQ. The CDR3 extends over 14 amino acids. Trimming cost V 3 bases and J 5 bases, with 8 bases left between them. The data were produced by immunoSEQ multiplex PCR, yet TCRdb's version contains in-frame clones alone and is incomplete. The sample has about 150,000 clones, under 90% seen once. The chain carries TRBV7-6 and TRBJ1-6, with a weak D call TRBD1 (6 bases). Input material: PBMCs or T cells enriched from blood (not recorded which). The sequence derives from a man in his fifties or sixties who had recovered from COVID-19. The CDR3: CASSFRTDNSPLHF. The CDR3 coding sequence is TGTGCCAGCAGCTTTAGGACAGATAATTCACCCCTCCACTTT.